Presented here are 20 T cell receptor beta chains from one specimen sequenced in a study of blood T cell repertoires in COVID-19. Repertoires were generated with immunoSEQ multiplex PCR, while TCRdb's copy carries only in-frame clones and drops some. The sample records about 120,000 clones, 70% to 85% being singletons. Sequenced: peripheral blood. These receptors came from a woman between 70 and 85 years old with acute or convalescent COVID-19.

The V and J genes are TRBV5-1 and TRBJ2-1, with TRBD2 matching over 9 bases. Per the germline V gene, CDR1 is SGHRS and CDR2 is YFSETQ. V dropped 0 bases and J dropped 2; count of bases not matched to a gene: 6. The CDR3 contains 17 residues. CDR3 DNA sequence: TGCGCCAGCAGCTTGGTATTCGCGGGGGGGCCCTACAATGAGCAGTTCTTC. Its protein product is CASSLVFAGGPYNEQFF.

The chain carries TRBV10-3 and TRBJ2-5, with 8 bases fitting TRBD2. Trimming at V came to 11 bases and at J to 4 bases, leaving 6 bases not matched to a gene. The germline V gene has CDR1 ENHRY and CDR2 SYGVKD. The CDR3 is made up of 12 amino acids. The CDR3 DNA reads TGTGCCTCCGGGACTAGATCAGAGACCCAGTACTTC. Translated: CASGTRSETQYF.

The rearrangement uses TRBV14 and TRBJ2-7; 10 nucleotides align to TRBD1. Unmatched junction bases numbered 5, after V lost 3 bases and J lost 6 bases. Germline V gene lookup returns CDR1 SGHDN and CDR2 FVKESK. The CDR3 consists of 14 residues. The CDR3 spells CASSQAGTGAEQYV. The CDR3 coding sequence is TGTGCCAGCAGCCAGGCCGGGACAGGGGCCGAGCAGTACGTC.

The J gene is TRBJ1-2, the V gene TRBV4-3; D unresolved. Germline V lookup: CDR1 LGHNA, CDR2 YSLEER. The CDR3 runs 15 residues. With 1 base removed from V and 3 bases from J, the gap between germline ends came to 12 bases. The CDR3 DNA is TGCGCCAGCAGCCAAGGTATAGAGGGTGACTATGGCTACACCTTC. This encodes CASSQGIEGDYGYTF.

As DNA, the CDR3 is TGTGCCAGCAGCTTAAGTACCGGGGGAGGCGAAAAACTGTTTTTT. Protein sequence: CASSLSTGGGEKLFF. The chain employs TRBV11-2 and TRBJ1-4; D is perhaps TRBD1 (5 bases). Trimming shortened V by 2 bases and J by 8 bases, and 15 bases separated the two germline ends. Per germline, CDR1 SGHAT and CDR2 FQNNGV. There are 15 residues in the CDR3.

The chain uses TRBV10-3 and TRBJ2-1, with D tentatively TRBD1 (6 bases). Germline loops: CDR1 ENHRY, CDR2 SYGVKD. The V end was cut by 4 bases, the J end by 8 bases, with 15 bases between. This CDR3 has 14 residues. The CDR3 sequence is CAISGRNGGDEQFF. The DNA of the CDR3 is TGTGCCATCAGTGGTAGAAATGGGGGCGATGAGCAGTTCTTC.

V usage is TRBV6-5 and J usage is TRBJ1-2, with D tentatively TRBD1 (6 bases). The ends were cut back, 4 bases at V and 4 bases at J, with 10 bases in the middle. From germline, CDR1 is MNHEY and CDR2 SVGAGI. This CDR3 region has 13 residues. Written as DNA, the CDR3 is TGTGCCAGCAGTTTTCGAGGGGGCTATGGCTACACCTTC. Amino acid sequence: CASSFRGGYGYTF.

This chain uses TRBV3-1 (or the pseudogene TRBV3-2) with TRBJ1-1, with unresolved D. Germline values: CDR1 LGHDT, CDR2 YNNKEL (reference sequence). The CDR3 has 13 residues. The ends were cut back, 4 bases at V and 4 bases at J, with 10 bases in the middle. The CDR3 reads CASSRRGTTEAFF. In DNA, the CDR3 is TGTGCCAGCAGCCGCCGGGGAACCACTGAAGCTTTCTTT.

Worth noting for this clone: The germline gene is not matched at one end of the junction; a read error may be the cause. V usage is TRBV7-8 and J usage is TRBJ1-2; D gene unclear. The CDR3 has 12 residues. Germline CDR1 SGHVS, CDR2 FQNEAQ. The CDR3 sequence: CASSPRNYVYTF. The CDR3 nucleotides read TGTGCCAGCAGCCCACGGAACTATGTCTACACCTTC.

The J gene is TRBJ2-7, the V gene TRBV6-2 or TRBV6-3; maybe TRBD2 (5 bases). With 2 bases removed from V and 0 bases from J, the gap between germline ends came to 17 bases. This CDR3 region has 17 residues. Per the germline V gene, CDR1 is MNHEY and CDR2 is SVGEGT. The CDR3 DNA is TGTGCCAGCAGTTACCTCCCCGGAGCGGCGATCTCCTACGAGCAGTACTTC. It codes for CASSYLPGAAISYEQYF.

The rearrangement uses TRBV11-3 and TRBJ1-5; D not certain. Germline CDR1 and CDR2: SGHNT and YENEEA. This CDR3 has 15 amino acids. Trimming removed 5 bases from V and 2 bases from J, with 13 bases in between. This CDR3 reads CASSPQGGRNQPQHF. The CDR3 DNA follows: TGTGCCAGCAGCCCACAAGGTGGGCGCAATCAGCCCCAGCATTTT.

This chain joins TRBV4-3 and TRBJ2-3; the match to TRBD1 covers 8 bases. The CDR3 sequence is 16 residues long. Germline-derived CDR1 and CDR2 are LGHNA and YSLEER. Trimming removed 3 bases from V and 3 bases from J; junction bases left unmatched: 8. The chain's CDR3 is CASSQGGQGLTDTQYF. The CDR3 nucleotides are TGCGCCAGCAGCCAGGGAGGACAGGGACTTACAGATACGCAGTATTTT.

This chain uses TRBV7-8 with TRBJ1-2; D is perhaps TRBD1 (6 bases). Trimming removed 5 bases at V and 5 bases at J, with 12 bases between. Germline V gene lookup returns CDR1 SGHVS and CDR2 FQNEAQ. The CDR3 has 13 residues. CDR3 nucleotides: TGTGCCAGCAGCCGAACAGGGTTTTATGGCTACACCTTC. Residues: CASSRTGFYGYTF.

The chain couples TRBV5-4 to TRBJ1-3; TRBD1 matches 7 bases. V shed 3 bases, J shed 2 bases, and the junction held 5 bases outside the gene matches. The CDR3 covers 15 residues. Germline CDR1 is SGHNT and CDR2 is YYREEE (reference sequence). In DNA, the CDR3 is TGTGCCAGCAGCTCGGACACAGGGGCTGGAAACACCATATATTTT. Its protein is CASSSDTGAGNTIYF.

The rearrangement joins TRBV19 to TRBJ1-1, with 9 bases fitting TRBD1. V shed 10 bases, J shed 4 bases, and the junction held 13 bases outside the gene matches. CDR3 length: 15 amino acids. Germline V CDR1 and CDR2: LNHDA, SQIVND (reference sequence). Here the CDR3 reads CATTRNRGRSTEAFF. The CDR3 region has the DNA TGTGCCACCACCCGCAACAGGGGGCGCAGCACTGAAGCTTTCTTT.

This clone was counted a single time. The chain links TRBV11-2 to TRBJ2-3; perhaps TRBD1 as D (5 bases). The V gene's germline CDR1 is SGHAT and CDR2 FQNNGV. The CDR3 covers 16 residues. With 5 bases removed from V and 0 bases from J, the gap between germline ends came to 15 bases. CDR3 nucleotide sequence: TGTGCCAGCAGCCCTTGGGGCGGTGCTAGCACAGATACGCAGTATTTT. This gives the protein CASSPWGGASTDTQYF.

The rearrangement uses TRBV7-9 and TRBJ2-1; 9 bases map to TRBD1. Trimming at V came to 5 bases and at J to 0 bases, leaving 2 bases not matched to a gene. This CDR3 spans 15 amino acids. CDR1 is SEHNR and CDR2 is FQNEAQ in the germline V gene (reference sequence). CDR3: CASSPTGGSYNEQFF. The CDR3 nucleotides are TGTGCCAGCAGCCCGACAGGGGGCTCCTACAATGAGCAGTTCTTC.

The gene calls are TRBV4-1 and TRBJ2-6; a possible D gene is TRBD1 (6 bases). Between the trimmed V and J ends, which lost 2 bases and 2 bases, there was a span of 13 bases. The CDR3 has 17 amino acids. The germline V gene encodes CDR1 MGHRA and CDR2 YSYEKL. The CDR3 is CASSQSSNRAGANVLTF. In nucleotides, the CDR3 is TGCGCCAGCAGCCAATCATCAAACAGGGCTGGGGCCAACGTCCTGACTTTC.

The chain uses TRBV7-9 and TRBJ2-3; a possible D gene is TRBD1 (6 bases). Between the trimmed V and J ends, which lost 5 bases and 6 bases, there was a span of 15 bases. This CDR3 contains 14 residues. CDR1 and CDR2 from the germline V gene are SEHNR and FQNEAQ (reference sequence). CDR3 loop: CASSDGRGGDTQYF. CDR3 nucleotide sequence: TGTGCCAGCAGCGATGGCAGGGGTGGGGATACGCAGTATTTT.

The chain couples TRBV4-2 to TRBJ2-1; 15 positions match TRBD2. Germline V gene lookup returns CDR1 LGHNA and CDR2 YNFKEQ. This CDR3 is built from 18 residues. V shed 1 base and J 7 bases; nucleotides not matched to a gene: 8. CDR3 in DNA: TGTGCCAGCAGCCAAGTCGCCGGACTAGCGGGGGGGCCAAATGAGCAGTTCTTC. Its translation: CASSQVAGLAGGPNEQFF.